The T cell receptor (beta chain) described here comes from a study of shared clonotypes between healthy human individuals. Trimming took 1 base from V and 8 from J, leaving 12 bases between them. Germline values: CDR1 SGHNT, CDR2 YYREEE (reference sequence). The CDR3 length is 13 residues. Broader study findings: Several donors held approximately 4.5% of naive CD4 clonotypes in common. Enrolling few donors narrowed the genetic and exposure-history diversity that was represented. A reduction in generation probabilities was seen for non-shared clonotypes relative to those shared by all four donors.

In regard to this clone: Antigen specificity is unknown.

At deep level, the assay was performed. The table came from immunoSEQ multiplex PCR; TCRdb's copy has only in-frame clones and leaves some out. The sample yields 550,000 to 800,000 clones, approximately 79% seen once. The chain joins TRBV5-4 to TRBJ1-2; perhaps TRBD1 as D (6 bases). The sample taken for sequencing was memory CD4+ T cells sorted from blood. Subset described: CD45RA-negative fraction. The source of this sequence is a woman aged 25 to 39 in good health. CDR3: CASSLPRGVGYTF. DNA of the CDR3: TGTGCCAGCAGCTTGCCAAGGGGGGTCGGCTACACCTTC.